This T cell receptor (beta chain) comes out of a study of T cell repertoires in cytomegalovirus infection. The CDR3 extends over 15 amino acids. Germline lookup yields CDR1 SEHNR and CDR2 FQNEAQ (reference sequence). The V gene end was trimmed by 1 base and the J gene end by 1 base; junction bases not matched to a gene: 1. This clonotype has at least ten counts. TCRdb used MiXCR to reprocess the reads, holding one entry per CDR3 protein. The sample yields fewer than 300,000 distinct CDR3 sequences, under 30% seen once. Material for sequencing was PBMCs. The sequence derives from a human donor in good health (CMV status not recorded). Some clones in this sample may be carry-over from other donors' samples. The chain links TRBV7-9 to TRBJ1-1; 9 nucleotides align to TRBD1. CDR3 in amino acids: CASSLGTGENTEAFF. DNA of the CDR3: TGTGCCAGCAGCTTAGGGACAGGGGAGAACACTGAAGCTTTCTTT.